Listed below are T cell receptor beta chains from one sample, sequenced in a study of monozygotic twins with cystic fibrosis. The table came from immunoSEQ multiplex PCR; TCRdb's copy has only in-frame clones and leaves some out. The sample lists around 10,000 clones, roughly 96% occurring once. The sample was blood. The receptors here all came from a boy younger than 18 with cystic fibrosis. The CDR3 runs from the conserved cysteine through the conserved F or W. Each record gives: clone size, J gene, V gene, D gene, CDR3 length, CDR3 DNA, CDR3 protein. A D gene is named only where the DNA matches it firmly. Clone sizes are given selectively: once, few, many, or a class where the clone is expanded.

clone size: -; J gene: TRBJ1-6; V gene: TRBV6-6; D gene: TRBD1; CDR3 length: 14; CDR3 DNA: TGTGCCAGCACCTCAAGACAGGGTAATTCACCCCTCCACTTT; CDR3 protein: CASTSRQGNSPLHF
clone size: -; J gene: TRBJ2-1; V gene: TRBV5-6; D gene: -; CDR3 length: 12; CDR3 DNA: TGTGCCAGCAGCTTAGGGGACAATGAGCAGTTCTTC; CDR3 protein: CASSLGDNEQFF
clone size: -; J gene: TRBJ2-2; V gene: TRBV7-3; D gene: -; CDR3 length: 14; CDR3 DNA: TGTGCCAGCAGCCCTAACGGACCTACCGGGGAGCTGTTTTTT; CDR3 protein: CASSPNGPTGELFF
clone size: -; J gene: TRBJ1-1; V gene: TRBV2; D gene: TRBD1; CDR3 length: 14; CDR3 DNA: TGTGCCAGCGTTCTAAACAGGGGGCGAACTGAAGCTTTCTTT; CDR3 protein: CASVLNRGRTEAFF
clone size: -; J gene: TRBJ2-7; V gene: TRBV4-2; D gene: -; CDR3 length: 14; CDR3 DNA: TGTGCCAGCAGCCAAGAGTCGGGCGGTTACGAGCAGTACTTC; CDR3 protein: CASSQESGGYEQYF
clone size: -; J gene: TRBJ2-2; V gene: TRBV5-1; D gene: -; CDR3 length: 16; CDR3 DNA: TGCGCCAGCAGCTCCGACTACGGGGTAGGGACCGGGGAGCTGTTTTTT; CDR3 protein: CASSSDYGVGTGELFF
clone size: -; J gene: TRBJ1-5; V gene: TRBV19; D gene: -; CDR3 length: 15; CDR3 DNA: TGTGCCAGTAGTGATCCCCGACGTAGCAATCAGCCCCAGCATTTT; CDR3 protein: CASSDPRRSNQPQHF
clone size: once; J gene: TRBJ2-1; V gene: TRBV7-9; D gene: TRBD2; CDR3 length: 16; CDR3 DNA: TGTGCCAGCAGCTTAGCGGGACTAGCGGGGGACAATGAGCAGTTCTTC; CDR3 protein: CASSLAGLAGDNEQFF
clone size: -; J gene: TRBJ2-5; V gene: TRBV5-5; D gene: -; CDR3 length: 12; CDR3 DNA: TGTGCCAGCAGCCCAGGGGATTTGGACCAGTACTTC; CDR3 protein: CASSPGDLDQYF
clone size: -; J gene: TRBJ2-7; V gene: TRBV6-5; D gene: TRBD2; CDR3 length: 13; CDR3 DNA: TGTGCCACACGGCAGCGGGATTCCTACGAGCAGTACTTC; CDR3 protein: CATRQRDSYEQYF
clone size: -; J gene: TRBJ2-7; V gene: TRBV27; D gene: -; CDR3 length: 12; CDR3 DNA: TGTGCCAGCAAAGGGCCGGGGTACGAGCAGTACTTC; CDR3 protein: CASKGPGYEQYF
clone size: -; J gene: TRBJ1-1; V gene: TRBV2; D gene: -; CDR3 length: 14; CDR3 DNA: TGTGCCAGCACCGCCCGGTACCGGGCCACTGAAGCTTTCTTT; CDR3 protein: CASTARYRATEAFF
clone size: -; J gene: TRBJ2-2; V gene: TRBV7-7; D gene: -; CDR3 length: 15; CDR3 DNA: TGTGCTAGCAGCCCCGGGACTTTGAACACCGGGGAGCTGTTTTTT; CDR3 protein: CASSPGTLNTGELFF
clone size: once; J gene: TRBJ1-4; V gene: TRBV14; D gene: -; CDR3 length: 13; CDR3 DNA: TGTGCCAGCAGCCCCAGGGTGGGGGAAAAACTGTTTTTT; CDR3 protein: CASSPRVGEKLFF
clone size: -; J gene: TRBJ1-5; V gene: TRBV6-6; D gene: TRBD1; CDR3 length: 15; CDR3 DNA: TGTGCCAGCAGGCGGGAGGGGGCCAGCAATCAGCCCCAGCATTTT; CDR3 protein: CASRREGASNQPQHF